This record covers a single T cell receptor (beta chain). Its target is unknown. The data belong to a study of T-cell reconstitution after alpha-beta-depleted transplantation in children. Study-wide findings and caveats: T-cell numbers and diversity, one year after transplant, stemmed largely from T cells that were newly produced. Reportedly, roughly two months post-transplant, alpha-beta T cells arose from several hundred expanded graft clones.

There are 15 residues in the CDR3. Looked up from germline, CDR1 is SSHAT and CDR2 is FNYEAQ (reference sequence). V was clipped by 5 bases and J by 5 bases, with 18 bases between them. A library of TCRbeta sequences, prepared with unique molecular identifiers, was generated. From the PCR reads, TCRdb called clonotypes with MiXCR, one entry per CDR3 protein. The sample records hundreds of thousands of distinct CDR3 sequences, around 14% being singletons. The sequenced sample was PBMCs, obtained before TCRalphabeta/CD19-depleted stem cell transplant. This receptor was identified in a girl between 2 and 10 years old with congenital amegakaryocytic thrombocytopenia, due to receive a stem cell transplant. The rearrangement uses TRBV7-7 and TRBJ2-5; D remains ambiguous. For the CDR3, the DNA is TGTGCCAGCAGCCGAGGATCGTGGGGTGAGGAGACCCAGTACTTC. Protein product: CASSRGSWGEETQYF.